This TCR beta chain came from a study of identical twins. The CDR3 extends over 13 amino acids. V trimming: 10 bases; J trimming: 5 bases; junction bases outside the gene matches: 7. The germline V gene has CDR1 SGHTA and CDR2 FQGNSA. TCRdb recomputed calls from the 5' RACE reads with MiXCR, one row per CDR3 protein. The sample gives about 100,000 distinct CDR3 sequences, 5.9% of which show up once; approximately 12% is in the top ten. The sequencing sample was made of memory T cells sorted from blood. This receptor was identified in a woman aged 50 to 65 in good health. The chain links TRBV7-2 to TRBJ1-5, with 8 bases matching TRBD1. The DNA of the CDR3 is TGTGCCACCGACAGGGGCCCGTATCAGCCCCAGCATTTT. The encoded protein is CATDRGPYQPQHF.